The 14 T cell receptor beta chains below were found in one sample sequenced in a study of somatic mutations in cytotoxic T cells in rheumatoid arthritis. Libraries were prepared by immunoSEQ multiplex PCR; TCRdb keeps only in-frame clonotypes and omits some of them. The table has about 30,000 clones, approximately 78% seen once. Sequencing was carried out using CD8+ T cells sorted from blood. The receptor set was obtained from an adult with rheumatoid arthritis.

This clone was seen a single time. The rearrangement joins TRBV7-3 to TRBJ2-1; 9 bases are a match to TRBD2. V dropped 2 bases and J dropped 4; count of bases not matched to a gene: 6. This CDR3 contains 16 residues. Germline lookup yields CDR1 SGHTA and CDR2 FQGTGA. Written as DNA, the CDR3 is TGTGCCAGCAGCTTAGAAGCGGGGGGACTTTACAATGAGCAGTTCTTC. Amino acid sequence: CASSLEAGGLYNEQFF.

The chain employs TRBV29-1 and TRBJ1-1; D is undetermined. Trimming removed 3 bases at V and 4 bases at J, with 12 bases between. The germline CDR1 and CDR2 sequences are SQVTM and ANQGSEA. The CDR3 totals 13 residues. The CDR3 is CSVEAGSSTEAFF. The CDR3 DNA reads as TGCAGCGTTGAGGCAGGAAGTAGCACTGAAGCTTTCTTT.

V and J are TRBV30 and TRBJ1-2; a possible D gene is TRBD1 (6 bases). Germline V CDR1 and CDR2: GTSNPN, SVGIG (reference sequence). Trimming cost V 4 bases and J 8 bases, with 17 bases left between them. The CDR3 length is 13 residues. CDR3 region: CAWTPTGTGGYTF. As DNA, the CDR3 is TGTGCCTGGACCCCAACAGGGACTGGCGGCTACACCTTC.

This chain connects TRBV7-8 to TRBJ1-6, with D tentatively TRBD1 (5 bases). CDR1 is SGHVS and CDR2 is FQNEAQ in the germline V gene. The CDR3 runs 16 residues. The V gene lost 4 bases and the J gene lost 5 bases, with 15 bases spanning the gap. The CDR3: CASSYGTGLNNSPLHF. Written as DNA, the CDR3 is TGTGCCAGCAGCTATGGGACGGGCCTAAATAATTCACCCCTCCACTTT.

The chain is built from TRBV5-1 and TRBJ2-7; 7 bases align to TRBD2. With 5 bases clipped from V and 0 bases from J, the junction kept 8 bases outside the gene matches. CDR1 SGHRS and CDR2 YFSETQ come from the germline V gene. CDR3 length equals 15 residues. The CDR3 coding sequence is TGCGCCAGCAGTCCGAGGGCGGGGGACTCCTACGAGCAGTACTTC. Protein: CASSPRAGDSYEQYF.

The V gene is TRBV9, the J gene TRBJ1-2, with TRBD1 matching over 8 bases. The germline V gene has CDR1 SGDLS and CDR2 YYNGEE. The CDR3 totals 18 residues. Unmatched junction bases numbered 14, after V lost 0 bases and J lost 4 bases. The CDR3, as DNA: TGTGCCAGCAGCGTAGCCCGCGGGACAGGAGCTTCCTCCTATGGCTACACCTTC. Translated, it gives CASSVARGTGASSYGYTF.

The J gene is TRBJ2-1, the V gene TRBV9; tentative D call: TRBD2 (6 bases). CDR3 length: 16 amino acids. The germline CDR1 and CDR2 sequences are SGDLS and YYNGEE. V lost 4 bases and J lost 2, with 16 bases in between. The CDR3 sequence: CASSPLGGATYNEQFF. CDR3 DNA sequence: TGTGCCAGCAGCCCCCTTGGCGGGGCAACCTACAATGAGCAGTTCTTC. The complete variable domain, with remaining parts taken from reference TRBV9 and TRBJ2-1, reads DSGVTQTPKHLITATGQRVTLRCSPRSGDLSVYWYQQSLDQGLQFLIQYYNGEERAKGNILERFSAQQFPDLHSELNLSSLELGDSALYFCASSPLGGATYNEQFFGPGTRLTVL.

Worth noting for this clone: At one boundary the junction diverges from the germline segment, which might be a read error. Other DNA sequences in this specimen translate into the identical CDR3. The chain uses TRBV13 and TRBJ1-1; D ambiguous. The CDR3 has 14 residues. Germline V gene sequence: CDR1 PRHDT, CDR2 FYEKMQ (reference sequence). CDR3 loop: CASSVGGMNTEAFF. The CDR3 DNA sequence: TGTGCTAGCAGCGTGGGAGGGATGAACACTGAAGCTTTCTTT. Full variable domain (outside the CDR3, taken from reference TRBV13 and TRBJ1-1): AAGVIQSPRHLIKEKRETATLKCYPIPRHDTVYWYQQGPGQDPQFLISFYEKMQSDKGSIPDRFSAQQFSDYHSELNMSSLELGDSALYFCASSVGGMNTEAFFGQGTRLTVV.

The DNA for the CDR3 is TGTGCCAGTAGTATTGTCGGGCTAGCGGGGGCTTCCACCGTCAGCTCCTACAATGAGCAGTTCTTC. This translates into CASSIVGLAGASTVSSYNEQFF. The J gene is TRBJ2-1, the V gene TRBV19; 10 bases are shared with TRBD2. Germline assignment: CDR1 LNHDA and CDR2 SQIVND (reference sequence). The CDR3 extends over 22 amino acids. The trim removed 3 bases at V and 0 bases at J, leaving 20 bases unmatched.

The chain carries TRBV9 and TRBJ2-1, with D unresolved. This CDR3 is 11 amino acids long. Per the germline V gene, CDR1 is SGDLS and CDR2 is YYNGEE. With 4 bases removed from V and 6 bases from J, the gap between germline ends came to 5 bases. The chain's CDR3 is CASSSGNEQFF. As DNA, the CDR3 is TGTGCCAGCAGCTCTGGCAATGAGCAGTTCTTC.

The CDR3 loop is CASRPYRASHYGYTF. The CDR3 DNA is TGTGCCAGCAGGCCCTACAGGGCGAGCCACTATGGCTACACCTTC. The chain joins TRBV7-6 to TRBJ1-2, with TRBD1 as a possible D gene (6 bases). Germline CDR1 SGHVS, CDR2 FNYEAQ. The germline V and J ends were trimmed by 6 bases and 3 bases, with 17 bases remaining between them. The CDR3 has 15 amino acids.

This clone was counted only a few times. The chain recombines TRBV30 with TRBJ1-1; D is unclear. CDR3 length: 11 residues. V dropped 8 bases and J dropped 2 bases, with 9 bases sitting between them. The V gene's germline CDR1 is GTSNPN and CDR2 SVGIG (reference sequence). The DNA for the CDR3 is TGTGCCCGTGCGGACAACACTGAAGCTTTCTTT. Translation gives CARADNTEAFF. Based on the CDR3 plus reference TRBV30 and TRBJ1-1, the full variable domain is SQTIHQWPATLVQPVGSPLSLECTVEGTSNPNLYWYRQAAGRGLQLLFYSVGIGQISSEVPQNLSASRPQDRQFILSSKKLLLSDSGFYLCARADNTEAFFGQGTRLTVV.

The V call is TRBV19, the J call TRBJ1-2; no clear D. Germline V gene data show CDR1 as LNHDA and CDR2 as SQIVND (reference sequence). The CDR3 covers 15 residues. V was pared by 3 bases and J by 0 bases, with 11 bases between. The CDR3, as DNA: TGTGCCAGTAGTATCGGCGCCCTGTCTAACTATGGCTACACCTTC. It specifies CASSIGALSNYGYTF.

The chain recombines TRBV7-8 with TRBJ1-5; possibly TRBD1 for D (5 bases). The CDR3 is made up of 15 amino acids. V was clipped by 3 bases and J by 2 bases, with 11 bases between them. CDR1 and CDR2 (germline): SGHVS, FQNEAQ. CDR3: CASSLGPNGNQPQHF. The DNA of the CDR3 is TGTGCCAGCAGCTTGGGGCCGAATGGCAATCAGCCCCAGCATTTT. The complete variable domain, with remaining parts taken from reference TRBV7-8 and TRBJ1-5, reads GAGVSQSPRYKVAKRGQDVALRCDPISGHVSLFWYQQALGQGPEFLTYFQNEAQLDKSGLPSDRFFAERPEGSVSTLKIQRTQQEDSAVYLCASSLGPNGNQPQHFGDGTRLSIL.